This TCR beta chain is from a study of T-cell memory formation after mild COVID-19. Study conclusions and caveats: Contracting clones, day 15 to 85, had balanced CD4/CD8, and later expanders favored CD4+. Detection of some responders pre-infection suggested pre-existing cross-reactive memory T cells participated.

The CDR3 consists of 14 residues. Germline V gene lookup returns CDR1 DFQATT and CDR2 SNEGSKA (reference sequence). V gave up 4 bases and J gave up 3 bases, with 15 bases separating them. It was 5'RACE with constant-segment primers that produced the TCR alpha and TCR beta cDNA libraries, which carried sample barcodes and UMIs. From the 5' RACE reads, TCRdb called clonotypes with MiXCR, one entry per CDR3 protein. Of hundreds of thousands of distinct CDR3 sequences in the sample, less than 25% are singletons; the top ten hold approximately 8%. Points on this clonotype: Its antigen is undetermined.

Material for sequencing was PBMCs or a T cell subset sorted from them (not recorded which). The chain uses TRBV20-1 and TRBJ2-5, with D possibly TRBD1 on 6 matching bases. This TCR derives from an adult woman who had mild COVID-19 (a few samples of this study predate the infection). Cell type and time point are not known. CDR3 DNA: TGCAGTGCTACAACCGGGACATCCGAAGAGACCCAGTACTTC. Protein: CSATTGTSEETQYF.